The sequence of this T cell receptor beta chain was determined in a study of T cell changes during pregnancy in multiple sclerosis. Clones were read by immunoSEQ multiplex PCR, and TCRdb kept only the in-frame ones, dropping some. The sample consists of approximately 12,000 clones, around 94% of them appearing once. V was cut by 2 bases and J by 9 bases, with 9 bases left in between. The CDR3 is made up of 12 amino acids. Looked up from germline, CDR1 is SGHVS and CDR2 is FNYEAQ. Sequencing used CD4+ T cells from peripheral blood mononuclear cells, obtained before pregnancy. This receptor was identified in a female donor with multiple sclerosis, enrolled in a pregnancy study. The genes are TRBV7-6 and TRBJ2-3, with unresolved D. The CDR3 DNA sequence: TGTGCCAGCAGCTTATCGTCAAGCACGCAGTATTTT. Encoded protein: CASSLSSSTQYF.